This record looks at one T cell receptor (beta chain) sequence and its context. Its target is unknown. Amplification used 60 Vbeta primers and 13 Jbeta primers. Only in-frame clones appear in the TCRdb table, and some are missing; sequencing was by immunoSEQ multiplex PCR. The sample comprises around 150,000 clones, about 80% of which are singletons, and about 1.3% rests with the top ten. The data were obtained in a study of cytomegalovirus exposure and HLA in healthy donors. Findings and caveats of the study: Presence/absence comparisons presumed near-even sequencing depth among donors. A previous analysis found most TCR beta V segments productive roughly 87% or roughly 30% of the time.

Per germline, CDR1 ENHRY and CDR2 SYGVKD. CDR3 length equals 14 residues. Trimming removed 6 bases from V and 2 bases from J, with 11 bases in between. The sample taken for sequencing was PBMCs. The TCR originated in a woman aged 50 to 65 in good health and CMV-seronegative. This chain joins TRBV10-3 and TRBJ1-5, with a weak D call TRBD1 (6 bases). Written as DNA, the CDR3 is TGTGCCATCAGCACAGGGTTCGGCAATCAGCCCCAGCATTTT. Its protein is CAISTGFGNQPQHF.